This T cell receptor (beta chain) is from a study of blood T cell repertoires in COVID-19. Study background: Sites across the United States, Italy and Spain contributed samples from acute and convalescent COVID-19. PBMCs, B-cell-depleted T cells, or T cells provided the cDNA or gDNA that made up the material.

CDR3 length: 14 amino acids. Unmatched junction bases numbered 10, after V lost 6 bases and J lost 6 bases. Germline lookup yields CDR1 KGHSH and CDR2 LQKENI. Original handling: Estimation of nucleated cell counts relied on the amplification of reference gene primers. Produced via immunoSEQ multiplex PCR; TCRdb's table is partial and in-frame only. V and J calls and clone size come straight from that table; D and trimming were deduced from the DNA. This sample has about 330,000 clones, with 87% found just once. The chain couples TRBV18 to TRBJ1-2; 7 positions agree with TRBD1. Specimen: peripheral blood. This receptor was identified in a man aged 25 to 45 with COVID-19, enrolled during active disease. Written as DNA, the CDR3 is TGTGCCAGCTCCCAGGGACAGAGAACCGATGGCTACACCTTC. The encoded protein is CASSQGQRTDGYTF.